Listed below are T cell receptor beta chains from one sample, sequenced in a study of technical replicates of blood from a few donors. TCRdb's table, derived via immunoSEQ multiplex PCR, lists solely in-frame clones and lacks some. This sample has fewer than 85,000 clones, with 96% found just once. Sequencing was done on a sample of T cells isolated from PBMCs. All receptors come from a human donor in good health. Both conserved end residues are part of each CDR3. The D gene is left open where the match is weak. Only part of the rows carry a size: once, few, many, or a class if the clone is expanded.

-	-	TRBV7-2	TRBJ2-1	CASRRGTLIYNEQFF	TGTGCCAGCAGGAGAGGGACTTTAATATACAATGAGCAGTTCTTC
TRBD2	-	TRBV9	TRBJ2-5	CASSVSTSDQETQYF	TGTGCCAGCAGCGTAAGCACTAGCGATCAAGAGACCCAGTACTTC
-	-	TRBV7-7	TRBJ2-1	CASSPPGGYEQFF	TGTGCCAGCAGCCCCCCAGGAGGTTATGAGCAGTTCTTC
TRBD2	-	TRBV27	TRBJ2-1	CASSFQTSGNEQFF	TGTGCCAGCAGTTTCCAGACTAGCGGGAATGAGCAGTTCTTC
TRBD2	-	TRBV7-2	TRBJ2-5	CASSLAPRLAGVTQYF	TGTGCCAGCAGCTTAGCGCCCCGGCTAGCGGGAGTGACCCAGTACTTC
TRBD2	-	TRBV5-8	TRBJ2-3	CASSSGLAGGADTQYF	TGTGCCAGCAGCTCCGGACTAGCGGGGGGCGCAGATACGCAGTATTTT
TRBD2	-	TRBV7-2	TRBJ2-3	CASSNRASGSQDTQYF	TGTGCCAGCAGCAACAGGGCTAGCGGGTCTCAAGATACGCAGTATTTT
TRBD1	few	TRBV9	TRBJ1-5	CASSQGDQPQHF	TGTGCCAGCAGTCAGGGGGATCAGCCCCAGCATTTT
TRBD2	-	TRBV7-3	TRBJ2-1	CASSLRLAGINEQFF	TGTGCCAGCAGCTTACGACTAGCGGGAATCAATGAGCAGTTCTTC
TRBD2	-	TRBV25-1	TRBJ2-7	CASSTLPSGGEQYF	TGTGCCAGCAGTACCCTCCCCAGCGGGGGCGAGCAGTACTTC
TRBD2	-	TRBV2	TRBJ2-7	CAAPTSGLRAEQYF	TGTGCCGCCCCGACTAGCGGGCTGCGCGCCGAGCAGTACTTC
-	-	TRBV11-3	TRBJ2-7	CASSSRTAYEQYF	TGTGCCAGCAGCTCTAGGACAGCCTACGAGCAGTACTTC
-	-	TRBV6-5	TRBJ1-3	CASSSPGQDYGNTIYF	TGTGCCAGCAGTTCCCCGGGACAAGATTATGGAAACACCATATATTTT
TRBD1	-	TRBV6-1	TRBJ2-1	CASSEPGTGKNEQFF	TGTGCCAGCAGTGAACCCGGGACAGGGAAAAATGAGCAGTTCTTC
-	-	TRBV7-3	TRBJ2-1	CASSLSDGSSYNEQFF	TGTGCCAGCAGCTTATCGGACGGGAGCTCCTACAATGAGCAGTTCTTC
-	-	TRBV9	TRBJ1-2	CASSVVGGYGYTF	TGTGCCAGCAGCGTAGTGGGGGGCTATGGCTACACCTTC
-	once	TRBV7-2	TRBJ1-2	CASSSNRDSYGYTF	TGTGCCAGCAGCTCAAACCGGGACTCCTATGGCTACACCTTC
-	once	TRBV12-2	TRBJ2-7	CASRLVSDLKSYIAPTKQYF	TGTGCAAGTCGCTTAGTATCCGACCTCAAGTCGTATATAGCTCCTACGAAGCAGTACTTC
-	-	TRBV11-3	TRBJ1-1	CASSLTSLNTEAFF	TGTGCCAGCAGCTTAACAAGTTTGAACACTGAAGCTTTCTTT
-	-	TRBV19	TRBJ1-1	CASSFSGEARNTEAFF	TGTGCCAGTAGTTTTTCCGGAGAGGCCAGGAACACTGAAGCTTTCTTT
-	-	TRBV5-1	TRBJ1-1	CASGRDGSTEAFF	TGCGCCAGCGGGAGGGATGGATCCACTGAAGCTTTCTTT
TRBD2	-	TRBV6-1	TRBJ2-1	CASSGARTSGRVGNEQFF	TGTGCCAGCAGTGGAGCACGGACTAGCGGGAGGGTTGGAAATGAGCAGTTCTTC
-	-	TRBV2	TRBJ2-5	CASSPTWGPQETQYF	TGTGCCAGCAGTCCTACGTGGGGGCCCCAAGAGACCCAGTACTTC
TRBD1	-	TRBV9	TRBJ1-2	CASSVGGGNTYGYTF	TGTGCCAGCAGCGTAGGAGGGGGCAATACCTATGGCTACACCTTC
-	-	TRBV30	TRBJ2-1	CAWSVDNANEQFF	TGTGCCTGGAGTGTAGACAACGCGAATGAGCAGTTCTTC
-	-	TRBV7-9	TRBJ2-7	CASSLASGLREQYF	TGTGCCAGCAGCTTAGCGTCGGGGTTGAGGGAGCAGTACTTC
-	-	TRBV29-1	TRBJ2-4	CSVDHSTGQNIQYF	TGCAGCGTTGACCACTCTACAGGCCAAAACATTCAGTACTTC
-	-	TRBV28	TRBJ1-1	CASSFIARQNTEAFF	TGTGCCAGCAGTTTTATCGCCAGACAGAACACTGAAGCTTTCTTT
TRBD1	once	TRBV7-9	TRBJ2-7	CASSPRTGYSEQYF	TGTGCCAGCAGCCCACGGACAGGGTACTCCGAGCAGTACTTC
-	-	TRBV6-5	TRBJ1-2	CASSYSRSLGREGYTF	TGTGCCAGCAGTTACTCGAGGAGTTTAGGGAGGGAGGGCTACACCTTC
-	-	TRBV9	TRBJ2-3	CASSIQRASTDTQYF	TGTGCCAGCAGCATTCAGCGGGCGAGCACAGATACGCAGTATTTT
TRBD1	-	TRBV18	TRBJ1-2	CASSPAGQDYGYTF	TGTGCCAGCTCCCCAGCCGGACAGGACTATGGCTACACCTTC
TRBD1	-	TRBV30	TRBJ1-2	CAWQRGGGQNYGYTF	TGTGCCTGGCAACGCGGGGGGGGACAGAACTATGGCTACACCTTC
TRBD1	-	TRBV28	TRBJ2-7	CASSSLSGQGRREQYF	TGTGCCAGCAGCTCCCTATCAGGACAGGGCCGACGCGAGCAGTACTTC
TRBD2	-	TRBV19	TRBJ2-1	CASSEFGMREVWSYNEQFF	TGTGCCAGTAGTGAGTTCGGGATGCGGGAGGTTTGGTCCTACAATGAGCAGTTCTTC
TRBD1	-	TRBV7-8	TRBJ1-1	CASSFSEGGLNTEAFF	TGTGCCAGCAGCTTTTCCGAAGGGGGCTTGAACACTGAAGCTTTCTTT
-	-	TRBV11-2	TRBJ2-7	CASSLNIGDFYEQYF	TGTGCCAGCAGCTTGAATATAGGGGACTTCTACGAGCAGTACTTC
TRBD2	-	TRBV25-1	TRBJ2-1	CASSEQREINEQFF	TGTGCCAGCAGTGAACAGCGGGAGATTAATGAGCAGTTCTTC
TRBD1	-	TRBV7-7	TRBJ1-4	CASSPRQGEKLFF	TGTGCTAGCAGCCCCCGACAGGGAGAAAAACTGTTTTTT
-	-	TRBV10-3	TRBJ1-2	CAISELEAGYGYTF	TGTGCCATCAGTGAGTTAGAGGCAGGGTATGGCTACACCTTC
-	-	TRBV30	TRBJ1-1	CAWSVRRNTEAFF	TGTGCCTGGAGTGTACGGAGGAACACTGAAGCTTTCTTT
TRBD1	-	TRBV6-5	TRBJ2-7	CASSRQGREQYF	TGTGCCAGCAGTAGACAGGGGAGGGAGCAGTACTTC
-	-	TRBV29-1	TRBJ2-5	CSVDPGRETQYF	TGCAGCGTTGATCCGGGAAGGGAGACCCAGTACTTC
-	-	TRBV5-4	TRBJ1-1	CASHRDGVGTEAFF	TGTGCCTCGCACAGGGATGGGGTGGGCACTGAAGCTTTCTTT
-	-	TRBV11-2	TRBJ1-5	CASSLFEGSQPQHF	TGTGCCAGCAGCTTATTTGAGGGAAGTCAGCCCCAGCATTTT
-	-	TRBV6-5	TRBJ1-1	CASSYSTGLTEAFF	TGTGCCAGCAGTTACTCGACAGGTCTCACTGAAGCTTTCTTT
-	once	TRBV5-1	TRBJ1-2	CASSSTGTNYGYTF	TGCGCCAGCAGCTCCACAGGGACTAACTATGGCTACACCTTC
-	-	TRBV11-3	TRBJ1-2	CASSLTSYGYTF	TGTGCCAGCAGCTTGACATCGTATGGCTACACCTTC
TRBD1	-	TRBV2	TRBJ1-5	CASSEGQGWNQPQHF	TGTGCCAGCAGTGAAGGACAGGGGTGGAATCAGCCCCAGCATTTT
TRBD2	-	TRBV28	TRBJ2-7	CASTRGGREQYF	TGTGCCAGCACCCGGGGGGGGCGCGAGCAGTACTTC
TRBD1	-	TRBV29-1	TRBJ2-3	CSVGGQVTDTQYF	TGCAGCGTTGGGGGACAGGTCACAGATACGCAGTATTTT
TRBD2	-	TRBV6-6	TRBJ2-2	CASSPLAGGDTGELFF	TGTGCCAGCAGCCCCCTAGCGGGAGGGGACACCGGGGAGCTGTTTTTT
-	-	TRBV6-5	TRBJ2-7	CASRKQFYEQYF	TGTGCCAGCAGAAAACAGTTTTACGAGCAGTACTTC
-	-	TRBV7-2	TRBJ2-2	CASTISRIAPNTGELFF	TGTGCCAGCACCATCAGTCGGATAGCGCCGAACACCGGGGAGCTGTTTTTT
TRBD1	-	TRBV4-3	TRBJ1-5	CASSQVGTGGLHGNQPQHF	TGCGCCAGCAGCCAAGTCGGGACAGGGGGTCTTCATGGCAATCAGCCCCAGCATTTT
-	-	TRBV5-6	TRBJ2-2	CASSFGLTGELFF	TGTGCCAGCAGCTTTGGACTGACCGGGGAGCTGTTTTTT